Each of the 13 T cell receptor beta chains below was sequenced from the same sample in a study of CD8+ T cells in alopecia areata. Isolated RNA was reverse transcribed into cDNA used as the sequencing template. The data were produced by immunoSEQ multiplex PCR, yet TCRdb's version contains in-frame clones alone and is incomplete. The data show 270,000 or so clones, 58% seen once. Documented treatment: oral pan-JAK inhibitor, 5-10 mg twice daily. Here the sequenced sample was CD4+ T cells sorted from blood, taken at week 24, from a patient treated with tofacitinib. These receptors were collected from a human donor with alopecia areata.

J is TRBJ1-4 and V is TRBV30; weak D call: TRBD1 (6 bases). The CDR3 consists of 14 residues. Germline CDR1 GTSNPN, CDR2 SVGIG (reference sequence). Trimming removed 3 bases at V and 6 bases at J, with 14 bases between. CDR3 sequence: CAWRENRADEKLFF. The DNA for the CDR3 is TGTGCCTGGAGAGAAAACAGGGCGGATGAAAAACTGTTTTTT.

The gene calls are TRBV7-9 and TRBJ2-7; D may be TRBD2 (5 bases). The V end lost 5 bases, the J end lost 10 bases, and 12 bases lay between the germline ends. There are 11 residues in the CDR3. Germline CDR1 SEHNR, CDR2 FQNEAQ (reference sequence). The CDR3 bases are TGTGCCAGCAGCGGAGCGGCGGACCAGTACTTC. This encodes CASSGAADQYF.

J is TRBJ1-1 and V is TRBV29-1; D is uncertain. V lost 3 bases, J lost 3 bases, and 11 bases lay in between. This CDR3 region has 13 residues. CDR1 is SQVTM, CDR2 ANQGSEA, per germline. The CDR3 DNA reads TGCAGCGTTGAGAAGGTGGTGGACACTGAAGCTTTCTTT. Encoded protein: CSVEKVVDTEAFF.

The rearrangement joins TRBV27 to TRBJ2-4; 9 bases align to TRBD1. The CDR3 is 15 amino acids. Unmatched junction bases numbered 5, after V lost 3 bases and J lost 5 bases. Per germline, CDR1 MNHEY and CDR2 SMNVEV (reference sequence). The CDR3 region is CASSFRDRVENIQYF. Written as DNA, the CDR3 is TGTGCCAGCAGTTTTCGGGACAGGGTGGAAAACATTCAGTACTTC.

CDR3 sequence: CASSSVPSQNFNYEQYF. CDR3 bases: TGCGCCAGCAGCTCCGTACCCTCGCAGAACTTTAACTACGAGCAGTACTTC. The chain employs TRBV5-1 and TRBJ2-7; D is undetermined. Germline CDR1 is SGHRS and CDR2 is YFSETQ. V lost 3 bases and J lost 3, with 22 bases in between. The CDR3 runs 17 residues. The complete variable domain, with remaining parts taken from reference TRBV5-1 and TRBJ2-7, reads KAGVTQTPRYLIKTRGQQVTLSCSPISGHRSVSWYQQTPGQGLQFLFEYFSETQRNKGNFPGRFSGRQFSNSRSEMNVSTLELGDSALYLCASSSVPSQNFNYEQYFGPGTRLTVT.

This clone was seen more than once but under ten times. The chain employs TRBV11-2 and TRBJ2-1; the D is unclear. Looked up from germline, CDR1 is SGHAT and CDR2 is FQNNGV. Between the trimmed V and J ends, which lost 5 bases and 7 bases, there was a span of 6 bases. The CDR3 totals 11 residues. CDR3 sequence: CASSNSNEQFF. In DNA, the CDR3 is TGTGCCAGCAGCAACTCGAATGAGCAGTTCTTC.

V gene TRBV7-2 combines with J gene TRBJ1-6, with 7 bases matching TRBD1. The CDR3 length is 15 residues. Germline V gene data show CDR1 as SGHTA and CDR2 as FQGNSA. V dropped 3 bases and J dropped 1; count of bases not matched to a gene: 0. This CDR3 is CASSFRGSYNSPLHF. The CDR3, as DNA: TGTGCCAGCAGCTTCAGGGGGTCCTATAATTCACCCCTCCACTTT.

This clone was detected only a few times. The V and J genes are TRBV5-4 and TRBJ1-5, with D possibly matching TRBD1 (6 bases). Germline CDR1 reads SGHNT; CDR2 reads YYREEE (reference sequence). The length of the CDR3 is 15 residues. V shed 0 bases and J shed 4 bases, with 11 bases lying between them. CDR3 protein: CASSLDAGANQPQHF. The DNA of the CDR3 is TGTGCCAGCAGCTTGGATGCAGGGGCTAATCAGCCCCAGCATTTT.

The chain links TRBV29-1 to TRBJ1-4; TRBD1 agrees at 7 bases. The V segment lost 6 bases and the J segment 4 bases; nucleotides outside the gene matches: 8. The V gene's germline CDR1 is SQVTM and CDR2 ANQGSEA. The CDR3 has 14 amino acids. The CDR3 spells CSVPRDSLNEKLFF. The DNA for the CDR3 is TGCAGCGTCCCCCGGGACAGCCTTAATGAAAAACTGTTTTTT.

The chain links TRBV6-1 to TRBJ1-2; D is perhaps TRBD1 (6 bases). This CDR3 comprises 13 residues. Per the germline V gene, CDR1 is MNHNS and CDR2 is SASEGT. With 2 bases removed from V and 12 bases from J, the gap between germline ends came to 16 bases. The CDR3 region has the DNA TGTGCCAGCAGTGAATCAGGGGACTTCTCTCACACCTTC. Its translation is CASSESGDFSHTF.

The chain couples TRBV30 to TRBJ2-7; D is tentatively TRBD1 or TRBD2 (5 bases each). This CDR3 has 14 amino acids. V was trimmed by 1 base and J by 6 bases, leaving 16 bases between them. Per the germline V gene, CDR1 is GTSNPN and CDR2 is SVGIG (reference sequence). CDR3 DNA: TGTGCCTGGAGTGATTTTATGGGGGTTGGCGAGCAGTACTTC. Protein sequence: CAWSDFMGVGEQYF.

In the case of this clone: The same CDR3 can be traced to other DNA sequences in this sample. The chain employs TRBV30 and TRBJ2-3; D not resolved. Trimming took off 1 base at V and 2 bases at J, with 7 bases between the two ends. This CDR3 is 13 amino acids long. Germline assignment: CDR1 GTSNPN and CDR2 SVGIG (reference sequence). In DNA form, the CDR3 reads TGTGCCTGGAGTGGCTCCCCCACAGATACGCAGTATTTT. It yields the protein CAWSGSPTDTQYF. Combining the CDR3 with reference TRBV30 and TRBJ2-3 gives the whole variable domain SQTIHQWPATLVQPVGSPLSLECTVEGTSNPNLYWYRQAAGRGLQLLFYSVGIGQISSEVPQNLSASRPQDRQFILSSKKLLLSDSGFYLCAWSGSPTDTQYFGPGTRLTVL.

This clone was counted between two and nine times. The V call is TRBV20-1, the J call TRBJ1-4, with no clear D. Germline-derived CDR1 and CDR2 are DFQATT and SNEGSKA (reference sequence). V was clipped by 3 bases and J by 4 bases, with 3 bases between them. The CDR3 covers 11 residues. The CDR3 loop reads CSARNNEKLFF. The DNA of the CDR3 is TGCAGTGCTAGGAATAATGAAAAACTGTTTTTT.